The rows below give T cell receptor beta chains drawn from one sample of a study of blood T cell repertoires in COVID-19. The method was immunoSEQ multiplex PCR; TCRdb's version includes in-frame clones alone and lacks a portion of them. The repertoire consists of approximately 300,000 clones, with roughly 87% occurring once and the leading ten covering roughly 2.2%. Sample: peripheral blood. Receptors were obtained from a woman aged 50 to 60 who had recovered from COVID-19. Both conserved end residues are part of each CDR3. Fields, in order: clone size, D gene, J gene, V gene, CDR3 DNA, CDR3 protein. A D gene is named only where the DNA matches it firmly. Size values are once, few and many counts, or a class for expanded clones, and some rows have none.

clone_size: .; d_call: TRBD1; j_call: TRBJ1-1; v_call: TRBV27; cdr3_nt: TGTGCCAGCAGTCCACAGGGGACTAACACTGAAGCTTTCTTT; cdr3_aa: CASSPQGTNTEAFF
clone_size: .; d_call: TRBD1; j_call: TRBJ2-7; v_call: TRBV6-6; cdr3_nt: TGTGCCAGCAGTTACTCCGGGACAGGGGGCGAGAGGCAGTACTTC; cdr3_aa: CASSYSGTGGERQYF
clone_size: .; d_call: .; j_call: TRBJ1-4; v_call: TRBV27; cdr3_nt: TGTGCCAGCAGTTTAGGATACAGGGCCTCAGGAGAAAAACTGTTTTTT; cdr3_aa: CASSLGYRASGEKLFF
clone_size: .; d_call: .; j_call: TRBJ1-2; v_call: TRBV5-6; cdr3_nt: TGTGCCAGCACCCCGCGGGGTGCTACTGGCTACACCTTC; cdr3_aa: CASTPRGATGYTF
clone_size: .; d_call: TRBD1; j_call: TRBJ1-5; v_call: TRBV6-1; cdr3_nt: TGTGCCAGCAGTGAACTCTTTATGAGGGGGCGAGACAATCAGCCCCAGCATTTT; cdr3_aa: CASSELFMRGRDNQPQHF
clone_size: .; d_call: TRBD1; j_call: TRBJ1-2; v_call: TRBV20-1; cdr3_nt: TGCAGTGCTAGTGGGACAGGTGATAATGGCTACACCTTC; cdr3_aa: CSASGTGDNGYTF
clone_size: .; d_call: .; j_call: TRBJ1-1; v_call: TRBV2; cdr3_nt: TGTGCCAGCAGAGAGAGGGCGAACATTGAAGCTTTCTTT; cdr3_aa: CASRERANIEAFF
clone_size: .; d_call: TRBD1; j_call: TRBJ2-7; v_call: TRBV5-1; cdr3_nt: TGCGCCAGCAGCTTGAGGGGGACAGGGGTCTACGAGCAGTACTTC; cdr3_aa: CASSLRGTGVYEQYF
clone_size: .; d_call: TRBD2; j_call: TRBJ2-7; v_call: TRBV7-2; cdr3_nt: TGTGCCAGCAGCCCGTTGGGGGGGTCGGGCTACGAGCAGTACTTC; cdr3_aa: CASSPLGGSGYEQYF
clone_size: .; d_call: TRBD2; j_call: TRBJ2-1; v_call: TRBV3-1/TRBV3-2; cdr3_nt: TGTGCCAGCAGCCTTGTACCCTCGACTAGCGGGGGATACAATGAGCAGTTCTTC; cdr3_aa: CASSLVPSTSGGYNEQFF
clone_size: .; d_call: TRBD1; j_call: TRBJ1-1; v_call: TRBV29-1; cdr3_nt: TGCAGCGTCGACAGGGGTGCTGAAGCTTTCTTT; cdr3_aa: CSVDRGAEAFF
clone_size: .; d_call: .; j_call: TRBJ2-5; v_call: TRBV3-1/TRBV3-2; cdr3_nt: TGTGCCAGCAGCCAACATCAGGACCGGGAGGAGACCCAGTACTTC; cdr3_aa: CASSQHQDREETQYF
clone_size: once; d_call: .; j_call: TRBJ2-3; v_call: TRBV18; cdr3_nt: TGTGCCAGCTCACCAGGGGGGGATACGCAGTATTTT; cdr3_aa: CASSPGGDTQYF
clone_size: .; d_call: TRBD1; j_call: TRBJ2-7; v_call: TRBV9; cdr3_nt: TGTGCCAGCAGCGACCCCGGACAGGGACTCCACGAGCAGTACTTC; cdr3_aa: CASSDPGQGLHEQYF
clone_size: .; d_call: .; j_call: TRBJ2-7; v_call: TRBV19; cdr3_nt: TGTGCCAGTAGTCCCCGGGGAGCCTACGAGCAGTACTTC; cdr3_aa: CASSPRGAYEQYF
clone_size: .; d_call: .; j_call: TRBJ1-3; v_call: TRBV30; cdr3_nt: TGTGCCTTAGCAGAATCTGGAAACACCATATATTTT; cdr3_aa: CALAESGNTIYF
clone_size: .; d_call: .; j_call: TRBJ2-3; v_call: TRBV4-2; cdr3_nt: TGTGCCAGCAGCCGTGAACAGGCGCACACAGATACGCAGTATTTT; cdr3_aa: CASSREQAHTDTQYF
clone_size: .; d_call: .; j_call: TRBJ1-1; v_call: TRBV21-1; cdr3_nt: TGTGCCAGCGTCTTCCGGGGTACGTTTGTTAAAAACACTGAAGCTTTCTTT; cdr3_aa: CASVFRGTFVKNTEAFF
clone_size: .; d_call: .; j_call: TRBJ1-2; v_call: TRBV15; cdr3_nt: TGTGCCACCAGCACGGGGGGAACTAACTATGGCTACACCTTC; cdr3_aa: CATSTGGTNYGYTF
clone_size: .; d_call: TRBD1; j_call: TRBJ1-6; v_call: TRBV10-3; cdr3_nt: TGTGCCATCAGTGACTTCCGGGACAGGTACCATAATTCACCCCTCCACTTT; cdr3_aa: CAISDFRDRYHNSPLHF
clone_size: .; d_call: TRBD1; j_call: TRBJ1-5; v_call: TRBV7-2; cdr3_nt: TGTGCCAGCAGCTCGCGAGGGACAGCACAGCCCCAGCATTTT; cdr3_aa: CASSSRGTAQPQHF
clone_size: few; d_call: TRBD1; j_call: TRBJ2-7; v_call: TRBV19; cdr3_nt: TGTGCCAGTAGTACCGGGACAGGGAGTATTGCGCAGTACTTC; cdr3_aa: CASSTGTGSIAQYF
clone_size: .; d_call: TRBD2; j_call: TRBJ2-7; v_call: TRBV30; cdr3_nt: TGTGCCTGGAGTGGGTGGGAGGGCCTCTACGAGCAGTACTTC; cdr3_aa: CAWSGWEGLYEQYF
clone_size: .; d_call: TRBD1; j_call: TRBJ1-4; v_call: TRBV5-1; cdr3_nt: TGCGCCAGTAGAGGAGGGGGCGGTGATGAAAAACTGTTTTTT; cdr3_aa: CASRGGGGDEKLFF